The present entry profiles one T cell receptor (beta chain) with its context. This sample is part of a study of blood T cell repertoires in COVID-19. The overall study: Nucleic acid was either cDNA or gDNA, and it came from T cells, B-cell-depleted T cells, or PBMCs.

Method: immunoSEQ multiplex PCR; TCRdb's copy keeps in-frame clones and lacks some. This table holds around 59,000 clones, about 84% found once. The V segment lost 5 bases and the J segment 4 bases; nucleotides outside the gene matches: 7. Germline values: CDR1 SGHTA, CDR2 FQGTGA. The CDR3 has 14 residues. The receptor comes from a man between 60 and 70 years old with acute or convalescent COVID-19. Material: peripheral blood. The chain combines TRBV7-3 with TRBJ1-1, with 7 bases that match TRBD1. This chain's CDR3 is CASSLTGAGTEAFF. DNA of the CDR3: TGTGCCAGCAGCCTCACAGGGGCGGGCACTGAAGCTTTCTTT.